The present T cell receptor (beta chain) was sequenced within a study of blood T cell repertoires in COVID-19. At the level of the study: Spain, Italy and the United States supplied samples that represented acute and convalescent COVID-19. In each case, the material was cDNA or gDNA derived from T cells, B-cell-depleted T cells, or PBMCs.

Per the original data handling: Estimated nucleated cell counts came from reference gene primer amplification. The data were produced by immunoSEQ multiplex PCR, yet TCRdb's version contains in-frame clones alone and is incomplete. Clonal size and the V and J genes are those of that table, whereas D and trimming came from the DNA. Found here are 190,000 or so clones, approximately 86% of them singletons; the top ten hold 2.5% to 3.5%. Trimming took off 0 bases at V and 8 bases at J, with 13 bases between the two ends. CDR1 and CDR2 (germline): LGHDT, YNNKEL (reference sequence). The CDR3 has 14 amino acids.

The receptor was isolated from a woman in her 30s with active or convalescent COVID-19. Sequencing was performed on peripheral blood. V usage is TRBV3-1 (or the pseudogene TRBV3-2) and J usage is TRBJ1-2; D is possibly TRBD1 (5 bases). DNA of the CDR3: TGTGCCAGCAGCCAAGATTGGGGGGGTAGGGGCTACACCTTC. Its translation is CASSQDWGGRGYTF.